Below, 20 T cell receptor beta chains from the same sample are listed, as sequenced in a study of blood T cell repertoires in COVID-19. Assay: immunoSEQ multiplex PCR; the TCRdb copy retains only in-frame clones and omits some. The data contain about 190,000 clones, 75% to 95% of them singletons. The specimen was peripheral blood. These receptor sequences come from a man aged 50 or older with acute or convalescent COVID-19.

This rearrangement joins TRBV6-5 to TRBJ1-5; D gene unclear. Germline V CDR1 and CDR2: MNHEY, SVGAGI. The CDR3 covers 13 residues. Between the trimmed V and J ends, which lost 4 bases and 4 bases, there was a span of 8 bases. The CDR3 nucleotides read TGTGCCAGCAGTTCTCAGGTTAATCAGCCCCAGCATTTT. This translates into CASSSQVNQPQHF.

This clone showed up just once. The rearrangement links TRBV28 to TRBJ2-2, with D uncertain. Germline V lookup: CDR1 MDHEN, CDR2 SYDVKM. The V and J ends lost 10 bases and 6 bases respectively, with 18 bases between them. This CDR3 is 14 amino acids long. For the CDR3, the DNA is TGTGCCACTCTTACTCGATTTTTTTCCGGGGAGCTGTTTTTT. Translation gives CATLTRFFSGELFF. Full variable domain (remainder filled in from reference TRBV28 and TRBJ2-2): DVKVTQSSRYLVKRTGEKVFLECVQDMDHENMFWYRQDPGLGLRLIYFSYDVKMKEKGDIPEGYSVSREKKERFSLILESASTNQTSMYLCATLTRFFSGELFFGEGSRLTVL.

This clone was seen just once. The chain links TRBV9 to TRBJ1-2, with 8 bases fitting TRBD1. This CDR3 contains 16 residues. The ends lost 0 bases at V and 3 bases at J; junction bases unmatched: 7. Germline V gene data show CDR1 as SGDLS and CDR2 as YYNGEE. DNA for the CDR3: TGTGCCAGCAGCGTAGGGGGGACAGGCCCCTACTATGGCTACACCTTC. It encodes CASSVGGTGPYYGYTF.

This chain connects TRBV27 to TRBJ1-6, with D hard to call. The CDR3 covers 16 residues. Germline CDR1 reads MNHEY; CDR2 reads SMNVEV (reference sequence). The germline V and J ends were trimmed by 7 bases and 0 bases, with 13 bases remaining between them. The CDR3: CASKPEYSSYNSPLHF. DNA of the CDR3: TGTGCCAGCAAACCGGAATACAGCTCCTATAATTCACCCCTCCACTTT.

The V and J genes are TRBV28 and TRBJ1-1; D remains unclear. Looked up from germline, CDR1 is MDHEN and CDR2 is SYDVKM. There are 15 residues in the CDR3. Between the trimmed V and J ends, which lost 4 bases and 1 base, there was a span of 13 bases. The CDR3 protein is CASSSPSTENTEAFF. In nucleotides, the CDR3 is TGTGCCAGCAGTTCGCCGAGTACCGAGAACACTGAAGCTTTCTTT.

The V and J genes are TRBV21-1 and TRBJ1-5. TRBV21-1 is a known pseudogene. This CDR3 spans 14 amino acids. CDR3 in amino acids: CASSVYVWNQPQHF. In DNA, the CDR3 is TGTGCCAGCAGCGTCTATGTGTGGAATCAGCCCCAGCATTTT.

The genes are TRBV2 and TRBJ2-1; TRBD2 might be the D (6 bases). V lost 3 bases, J lost 5 bases, and 11 bases lay in between. CDR3 size: 14 residues. Per the germline V gene, CDR1 is SNHLY and CDR2 is FYNNEI. DNA for the CDR3: TGTGCCAGCAGTGAGGGGGACTGGCACAATGAGCAGTTCTTC. It encodes CASSEGDWHNEQFF.

In this sample, this clone turned up once. V usage is TRBV14 and J usage is TRBJ1-1; 8 nucleotides match TRBD1. Trimming removed 6 bases from V and 10 bases from J; junction bases left unmatched: 4. This CDR3 has 11 residues. Germline lookup yields CDR1 SGHDN and CDR2 FVKESK. The CDR3 coding sequence is TGTGCCAGCAGGCACAGGGGGTCAGCTTTCTTT. This sequence encodes CASRHRGSAFF.

CDR3 sequence: CASRMGLAGGLQSDTQYF. In DNA form, the CDR3 reads TGTGCCAGCCGGATGGGACTAGCGGGGGGCCTACAATCAGATACGCAGTATTTT. V and J are TRBV2 and TRBJ2-3, with TRBD2 identical over 15 bases. Germline CDR1 SNHLY, CDR2 FYNNEI. This CDR3 spans 18 amino acids. After removal of 8 bases from V and 4 bases from J, the junction contained 13 bases not matched to a gene.

The V and J genes are TRBV7-2 and TRBJ2-5; TRBD1 is a possible D gene (7 bases). CDR3 length equals 14 residues. The ends were cut back, 5 bases at V and 7 bases at J, with 17 bases in the middle. Germline V CDR1 and CDR2: SGHTA, FQGNSA. CDR3 DNA sequence: TGTGCCAGCAGCAAGGAGGGGGCAACCGGGACCCAGTACTTC. It yields the protein CASSKEGATGTQYF.

This sequence joins TRBV19 and TRBJ1-2; possible D gene TRBD1, 6 bases. Between the trimmed V and J ends, which lost 5 bases and 1 base, there was a span of 32 bases. The germline V gene has CDR1 LNHDA and CDR2 SQIVND (reference sequence). The CDR3 is made up of 21 amino acids. CDR3 sequence reads: CASSPSQDRPGMPRDNYGYTF. In DNA form, the CDR3 reads TGTGCCAGTAGTCCTTCTCAGGACAGACCAGGGATGCCCCGAGATAACTATGGCTACACCTTC.

The gene calls are TRBV6-2 or TRBV6-3 and TRBJ1-5; 8 nucleotides agree with TRBD1. The CDR3 extends over 15 amino acids. Trimming took 6 bases from V and 3 from J; bases not matched to a gene: 7. The germline gives CDR1 MNHEY, CDR2 SVGEGT. CDR3 amino acids: CASSTTGVVNQPQHF. The CDR3 DNA follows: TGTGCCAGCAGCACGACAGGGGTCGTCAATCAGCCCCAGCATTTT.

The chain couples TRBV18 to TRBJ2-3; D is possibly TRBD1 (5 bases). Trimming cost V 2 bases and J 6 bases, with 21 bases left between them. The V gene's germline CDR1 is KGHSH and CDR2 LQKENI. The CDR3 totals 17 residues. The CDR3 bases are TGTGCCAGCTCACCAAATGGGCAGGACAACTACTTGGATACGCAGTATTTT. Protein product: CASSPNGQDNYLDTQYF.

This clone was counted a single time. The rearrangement links TRBV6-1 to TRBJ2-5; TRBD2 matches at 7 bases. Germline assignment: CDR1 MNHNS and CDR2 SASEGT. After removal of 2 bases from V and 7 bases from J, the junction contained 13 bases not matched to a gene. This CDR3 spans 16 amino acids. The CDR3 nucleotides are TGTGCCAGCAGTGAAAAGGTAGCGGGTTTGCGGTGGACCCAGTACTTC. Its protein product is CASSEKVAGLRWTQYF.

The rearrangement joins TRBV5-1 to TRBJ2-1; D is ambiguous. Trimming removed 0 bases from V and 4 bases from J, with 14 bases in between. The CDR3 spans 16 residues. Germline lookup yields CDR1 SGHRS and CDR2 YFSETQ. CDR3 in DNA: TGCGCCAGCAGCTTGGGTAAGTCGTCGGTTTACAATGAGCAGTTCTTC. It encodes CASSLGKSSVYNEQFF.

V and J are TRBV6-2 or TRBV6-3 and TRBJ2-1; 10 bases map to TRBD1. The junction had 11 bases not matched to a gene; V was cut back by 6 bases and J by 9 bases. The CDR3 runs 15 residues. Looked up from germline, CDR1 is MNHEY and CDR2 is SVGEGT. CDR3 residues: CASSLRDRGGGEQFF. The CDR3 DNA reads as TGTGCCAGCAGCCTCCGGGACAGGGGTGGGGGTGAGCAGTTCTTC.

This clone was recorded once. The chain couples TRBV28 to TRBJ2-5; 11 bases are shared with TRBD1. Germline lookup yields CDR1 MDHEN and CDR2 SYDVKM. The CDR3 spans 15 residues. The J segment lost 3 bases and the V segment lost 4 bases, leaving 4 bases of the junction unmatched. CDR3 nucleotide sequence: TGTGCCAGCAGTTCACCGGGACAGGGGGAAGAGACCCAGTACTTC. Its protein is CASSSPGQGEETQYF.

A single count supports this clone. This rearrangement joins TRBV15 to TRBJ2-1; 9 bases agree with TRBD2. The V gene's germline CDR1 is LNHNV and CDR2 YYDKDF (reference sequence). This CDR3 has 15 amino acids. Germline trimming cut 1 base from V and 5 bases from J; bases unmatched to any gene: 3. CDR3 nucleotide sequence: TGTGCCACCAGCAGAGTAGCGGGGGTTCACAATGAGCAGTTCTTC. Translated, it gives CATSRVAGVHNEQFF.

This clone is a singleton in its sample. The rearrangement links TRBV5-6 to TRBJ2-7; D might be TRBD1 (7 bases). V was pared by 3 bases and J by 6 bases, with 16 bases between. The germline V gene has CDR1 SGHDT and CDR2 YYEEEE. This CDR3 is 14 amino acids long. CDR3 residues: CASSSRQGLSEQYF. The CDR3 DNA sequence: TGTGCCAGCAGCTCGAGACAGGGACTTTCCGAGCAGTACTTC.

This clone was found a few times. The J gene is TRBJ1-6, the V gene TRBV19; TRBD1 matches at 7 bases. Germline lookup yields CDR1 LNHDA and CDR2 SQIVND (reference sequence). Unmatched junction bases numbered 4, after V lost 4 bases and J lost 7 bases. CDR3 length: 14 amino acids. CDR3 DNA sequence: TGTGCCAGTAGTAAACAGGGGTTGAATTCACCCCTCCACTTT. Amino acid sequence: CASSKQGLNSPLHF.